This TCR beta chain was found in a study of blood T cell repertoires in COVID-19. Study overall: COVID-19 samples collected from the United States, Italy and Spain covered acute and convalescent phases. The analysed material was cDNA or gDNA that came from T cells, B-cell-depleted T cells, or PBMCs.

Participants came from some 26 US areas, aged roughly 18 to 90 years. The CDR3 runs 13 residues. V gave up 4 bases and J gave up 7 bases, with 11 bases separating them. Germline assignment: CDR1 ENHRY and CDR2 SYGVKD. In the original workflow: Reference gene primer amplification in the assay estimated nucleated cell counts. Clones were read by immunoSEQ multiplex PCR, and TCRdb kept only the in-frame ones, dropping some. Clone size and V and J calls were adopted from that table, with D and trimming inferred from the DNA. The profile shows fewer than 600,000 clones, over 75% of them singletons. Material: PBMCs or T cells enriched from blood (not recorded which). The chain uses TRBV10-3 and TRBJ2-1, with D possibly being TRBD2 (6 bases). The TCR sequence derives from a woman between 40 and 50 years old who had recovered from COVID-19. CDR3: CAISGASENEQFF. The CDR3 region has the DNA TGTGCCATCAGTGGGGCTAGCGAGAATGAGCAGTTCTTC.